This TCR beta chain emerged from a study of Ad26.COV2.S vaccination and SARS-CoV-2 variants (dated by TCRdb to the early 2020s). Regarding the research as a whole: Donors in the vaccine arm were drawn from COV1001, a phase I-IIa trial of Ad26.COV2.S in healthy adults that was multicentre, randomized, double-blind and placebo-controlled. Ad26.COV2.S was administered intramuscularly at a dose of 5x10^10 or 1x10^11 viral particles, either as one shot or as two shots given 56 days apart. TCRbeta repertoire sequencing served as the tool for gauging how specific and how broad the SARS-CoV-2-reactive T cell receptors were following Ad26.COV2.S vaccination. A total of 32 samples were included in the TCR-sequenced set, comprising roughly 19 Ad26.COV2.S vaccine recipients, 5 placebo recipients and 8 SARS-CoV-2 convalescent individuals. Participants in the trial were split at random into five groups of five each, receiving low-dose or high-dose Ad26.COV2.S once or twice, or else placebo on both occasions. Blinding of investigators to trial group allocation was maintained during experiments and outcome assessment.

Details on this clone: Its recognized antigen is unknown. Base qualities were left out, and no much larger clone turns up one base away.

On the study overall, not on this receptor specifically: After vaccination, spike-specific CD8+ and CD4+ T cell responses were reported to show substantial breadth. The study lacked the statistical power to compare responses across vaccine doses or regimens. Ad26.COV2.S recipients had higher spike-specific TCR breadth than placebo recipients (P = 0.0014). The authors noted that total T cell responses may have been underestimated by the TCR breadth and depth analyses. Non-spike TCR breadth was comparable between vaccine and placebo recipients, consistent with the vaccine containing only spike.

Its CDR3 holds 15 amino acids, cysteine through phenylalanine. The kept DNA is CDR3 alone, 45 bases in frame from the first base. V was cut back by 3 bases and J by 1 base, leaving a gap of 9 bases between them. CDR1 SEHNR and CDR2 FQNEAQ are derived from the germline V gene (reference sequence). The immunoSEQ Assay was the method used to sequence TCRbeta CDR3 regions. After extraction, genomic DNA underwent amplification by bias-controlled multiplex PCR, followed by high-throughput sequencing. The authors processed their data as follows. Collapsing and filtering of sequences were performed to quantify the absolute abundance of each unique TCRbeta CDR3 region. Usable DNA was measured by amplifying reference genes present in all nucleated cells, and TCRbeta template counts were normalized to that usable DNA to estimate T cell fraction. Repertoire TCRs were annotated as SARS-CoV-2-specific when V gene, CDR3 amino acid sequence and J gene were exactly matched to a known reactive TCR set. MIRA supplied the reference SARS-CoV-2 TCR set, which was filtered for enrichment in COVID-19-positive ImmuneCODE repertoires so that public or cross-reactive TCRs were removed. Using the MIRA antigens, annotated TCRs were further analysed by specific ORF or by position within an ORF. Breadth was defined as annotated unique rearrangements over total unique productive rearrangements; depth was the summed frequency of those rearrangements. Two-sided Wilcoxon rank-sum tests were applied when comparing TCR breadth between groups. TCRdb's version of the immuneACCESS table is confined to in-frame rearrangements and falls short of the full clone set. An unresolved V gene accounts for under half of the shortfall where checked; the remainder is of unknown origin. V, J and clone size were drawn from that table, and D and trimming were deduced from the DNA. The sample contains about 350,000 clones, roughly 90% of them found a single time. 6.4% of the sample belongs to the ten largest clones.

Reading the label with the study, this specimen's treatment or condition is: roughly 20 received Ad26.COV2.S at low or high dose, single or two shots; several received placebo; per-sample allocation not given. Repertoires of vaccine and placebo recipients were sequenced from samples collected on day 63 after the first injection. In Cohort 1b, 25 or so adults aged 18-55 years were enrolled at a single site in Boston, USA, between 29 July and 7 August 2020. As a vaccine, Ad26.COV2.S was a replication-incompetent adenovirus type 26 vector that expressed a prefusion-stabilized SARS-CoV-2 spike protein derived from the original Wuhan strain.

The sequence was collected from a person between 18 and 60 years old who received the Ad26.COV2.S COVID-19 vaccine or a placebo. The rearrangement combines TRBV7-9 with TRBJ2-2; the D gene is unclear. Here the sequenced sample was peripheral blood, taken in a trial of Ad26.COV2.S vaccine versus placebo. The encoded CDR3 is CASSFNSENTGELFF. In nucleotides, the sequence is TGTGCCAGCAGCTTTAACAGCGAGAACACCGGGGAGCTGTTTTTT. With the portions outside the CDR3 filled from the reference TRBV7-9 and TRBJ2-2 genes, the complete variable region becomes DTGVSQNPRHKITKRGQNVTFRCDPISEHNRLYWYRQTLGQGPEFLTYFQNEAQLEKSRLLSDRFSAERPKGSFSTLEIQRTEQGDSAMYLCASSFNSENTGELFFGEGSRLTVL.